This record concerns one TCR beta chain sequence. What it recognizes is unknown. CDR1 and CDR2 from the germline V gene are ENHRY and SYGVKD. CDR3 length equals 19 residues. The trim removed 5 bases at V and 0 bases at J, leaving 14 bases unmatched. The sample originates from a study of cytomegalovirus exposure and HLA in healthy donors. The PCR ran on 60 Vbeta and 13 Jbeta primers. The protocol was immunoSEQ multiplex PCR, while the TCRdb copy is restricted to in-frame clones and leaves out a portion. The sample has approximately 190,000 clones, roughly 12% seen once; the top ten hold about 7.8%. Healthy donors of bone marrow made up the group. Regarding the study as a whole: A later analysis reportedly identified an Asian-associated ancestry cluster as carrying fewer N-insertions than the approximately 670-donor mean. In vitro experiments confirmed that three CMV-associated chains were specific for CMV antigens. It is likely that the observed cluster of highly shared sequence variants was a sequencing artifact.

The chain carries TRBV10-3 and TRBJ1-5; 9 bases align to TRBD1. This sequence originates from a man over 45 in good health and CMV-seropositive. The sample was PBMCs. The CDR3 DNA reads TGTGCCATCAGTACCCTGGACAGGGGCCGTCAGTATAGCAATCAGCCCCAGCATTTT. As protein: CAISTLDRGRQYSNQPQHF.